This T cell receptor beta chain was sequenced in a study of human T cells and chemical hapten exposure. In the study overall: Largely, small differences in pooled library volume made per-sample TCR yields vary.

This CDR3 is 13 amino acids long. In germline, CDR1 is SGHAT, CDR2 FQNNGV. Trimming stripped 9 bases from V and 7 bases from J, with 16 bases between. The starting material, unfractionated whole blood, was used for total RNA extraction. TCRdb recomputed calls from the 5' RACE reads with MiXCR, one row per CDR3 protein. Here the sample spans approximately 110,000 distinct CDR3 sequences, more than 15% being singletons. The table lists this clonotype with a few counts. The chain has TRBV11-2 and TRBJ2-1; weak D call: TRBD1 (5 bases). The TCR sequence derives from a human donor in good health. CDR3 nucleotides: TGTGCCAGTGACAGTCAGTTTAGAAATGAGCAGTTCTTC. Translating it yields CASDSQFRNEQFF.